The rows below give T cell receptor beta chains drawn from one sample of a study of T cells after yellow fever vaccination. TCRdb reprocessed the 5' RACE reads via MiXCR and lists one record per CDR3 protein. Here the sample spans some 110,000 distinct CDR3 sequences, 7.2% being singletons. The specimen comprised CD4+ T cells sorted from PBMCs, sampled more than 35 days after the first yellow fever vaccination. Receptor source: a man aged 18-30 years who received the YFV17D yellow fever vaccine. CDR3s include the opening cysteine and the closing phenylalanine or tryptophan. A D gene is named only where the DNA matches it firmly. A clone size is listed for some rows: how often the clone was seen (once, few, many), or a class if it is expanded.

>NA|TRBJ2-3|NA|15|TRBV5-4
TGTGCCAGCACCCACGGGGGGCAAGTCACAGATACGCAGTATTTT
CASTHGGQVTDTQYF
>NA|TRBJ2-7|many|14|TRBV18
TGTGCCAGCTCACCAAGCCAGGGAGGTTACGAGCAGTACTTC
CASSPSQGGYEQYF
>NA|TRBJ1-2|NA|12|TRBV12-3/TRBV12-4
TGTGCCAGCAGTTCTAAGGGTGATGGCTACACCTTC
CASSSKGDGYTF
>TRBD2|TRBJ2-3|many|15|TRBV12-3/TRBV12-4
TGTGCCAGCAGTTTAGGCGGGGGGATCACAGATACGCAGTATTTT
CASSLGGGITDTQYF
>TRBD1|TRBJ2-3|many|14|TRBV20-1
TGCAGTGCTACGGTGGGGACAGGGGAAGATACGCAGTATTTT
CSATVGTGEDTQYF
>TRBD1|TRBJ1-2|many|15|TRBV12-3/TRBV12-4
TGTGCCAGCAGCCCATACGACAGGGGCCTCTATGGCTACACCTTC
CASSPYDRGLYGYTF
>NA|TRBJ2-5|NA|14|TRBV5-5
TGTGCCAGCAGCTTCGGCTCCCGGTCCGAGACCCAGTACTTC
CASSFGSRSETQYF
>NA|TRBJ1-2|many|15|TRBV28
TGTGCCAGCAGTTTAGGGCAGGCCAGGGGCTATGGCTACACCTTC
CASSLGQARGYGYTF
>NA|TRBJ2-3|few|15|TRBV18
TGTGCCAGCTCTCCGCGCGGAGGGGTGGCAGATACGCAGTATTTT
CASSPRGGVADTQYF
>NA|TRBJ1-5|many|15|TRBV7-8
TGTGCCAGCAGCTTAGGGGACATTAGCAATCAGCCCCAGCATTTT
CASSLGDISNQPQHF
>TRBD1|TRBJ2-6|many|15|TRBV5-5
TGTGCCAGCACCCTGACCACAGGGGGGCAAAGCGTCCTGACTTTC
CASTLTTGGQSVLTF
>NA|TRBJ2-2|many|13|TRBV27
TGTGCCAGCAGTTTAAATGGGCACGGGGAGCTGTTTTTT
CASSLNGHGELFF
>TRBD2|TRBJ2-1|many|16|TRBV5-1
TGCGCCAGCAGCTTGGGAGCGGGGGGCGCCTACAATGAGCAGTTCTTC
CASSLGAGGAYNEQFF
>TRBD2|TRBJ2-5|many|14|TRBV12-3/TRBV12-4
TGTGCCAGCAGTTCGGGGGGGCGCGTCGAGACCCAGTACTTC
CASSSGGRVETQYF